The 32 T cell receptor beta chains given below trace back to one sample, sequenced in a study of blood T cell repertoires in COVID-19 (dated by TCRdb to 2018 to 2020). Libraries were made using the immunoSEQ multiplex PCR assay. Entries here come from immuneACCESS through TCRdb and include only in-frame sequences with V and J called. Some clones fail to appear in such tables; in the studies checked, an unresolved V gene covers under half of the shortfall, and the cause of the remainder is unknown. The sample records about 140,000 clones, 80% of which are singletons. Of the sample, approximately 5% falls within the top ten clones. The sample was peripheral blood. All receptors come from a woman aged 45-60 years with acute or convalescent COVID-19.

This chain links TRBV2 with TRBJ1-6; tentative D call: TRBD1 (6 bases). With 6 bases removed from V and 7 bases from J, the gap between germline ends came to 16 bases. This CDR3 region has 15 residues. Per the germline V gene, CDR1 is SNHLY and CDR2 is FYNNEI. The CDR3 protein is CASRGYRAGNSPLHF. Written as DNA, the CDR3 is TGTGCCAGCAGGGGCTACAGGGCCGGGAATTCACCCCTCCACTTT.

The chain combines TRBV28 with TRBJ1-5; TRBD1 matches at 8 bases. The ends lost 4 bases at V and 7 bases at J; junction bases unmatched: 3. Germline CDR1 MDHEN, CDR2 SYDVKM. This CDR3 is built from 13 residues. CDR3 DNA sequence: TGTGCCAGCAGTTCACCAGGGGGCCAGCCCCAGCATTTT. Its protein product is CASSSPGGQPQHF.

The J gene is TRBJ2-3, the V gene TRBV5-6; TRBD2 aligns across 8 bases. Trimming removed 5 bases from V and 2 bases from J; junction bases left unmatched: 7. The V gene's germline CDR1 is SGHDT and CDR2 YYEEEE. The CDR3 length is 15 residues. The CDR3 reads CASRREGAATDTQYF. DNA of the CDR3: TGTGCCAGCAGACGGGAGGGAGCGGCCACAGATACGCAGTATTTT.

J is TRBJ1-5 and V is TRBV18, with a weak D call TRBD1 (5 bases). Germline V gives CDR1 KGHSH, CDR2 LQKENI. Deletions cut 5 bases from V and 4 bases from J, with 15 bases between. The CDR3 extends over 15 amino acids. The chain's CDR3 is CASSADTSRNQPQHF. The CDR3 DNA follows: TGTGCCAGCTCAGCGGACACGAGCCGGAATCAGCCCCAGCATTTT.

This chain joins TRBV2 and TRBJ1-2; D is ambiguous. The CDR3 is 15 amino acids. CDR1 is SNHLY, CDR2 FYNNEI, per germline. Trimming shortened V by 7 bases and J by 4 bases, and 19 bases separated the two germline ends. For the CDR3, the DNA is TGTGCCAGCAAGCTTATTTTTGAGGAGAGCTATGGCTACACCTTC. Its translation is CASKLIFEESYGYTF.

The chain links TRBV2 to TRBJ2-3; TRBD1 matches 9 bases. The CDR3 is 14 residues long. The J segment lost 2 bases and the V segment lost 6 bases, leaving 3 bases of the junction unmatched. Germline-derived CDR1 and CDR2 are SNHLY and FYNNEI. CDR3 protein: CASSEQGATDTQYF. Here the CDR3 DNA reads TGTGCCAGCAGCGAACAGGGGGCCACAGATACGCAGTATTTT.

The rearrangement links TRBV24-1 to TRBJ2-2; the D gene is possibly TRBD2 (7 bases). Trimming took 4 bases from V and 2 from J, leaving 13 bases between them. Looked up from germline, CDR1 is KGHDR and CDR2 is SFDVKD. The length of the CDR3 is 16 residues. The CDR3 region has the DNA TGTGCCACCAGTGAAACCGGGGGGCCCAACACCGGGGAGCTGTTTTTT. This gives the protein CATSETGGPNTGELFF.

The chain is built from TRBV18 and TRBJ1-3; maybe TRBD1 (5 bases). The CDR3 loop spans 15 amino acids. V was shortened by 8 bases and J by 2 bases, with 16 bases between the two germline ends. Germline V CDR1 and CDR2: KGHSH, LQKENI. The CDR3 protein is CASSSTASTGNTIYF. Written as DNA, the CDR3 is TGTGCCAGCAGCTCGACAGCCAGCACTGGAAACACCATATATTTT.

This clone was seen only once. The chain has TRBV28 and TRBJ2-7, with 10 positions matching TRBD2. The CDR3 contains 17 residues. Germline CDR1 MDHEN, CDR2 SYDVKM. Trimming at V came to 2 bases and at J to 4 bases, leaving 11 bases not matched to a gene. The CDR3: CASSLDAASGGGYEQYF. The CDR3 DNA follows: TGTGCCAGCAGTTTAGACGCGGCTAGCGGGGGAGGATACGAGCAGTACTTC.

The chain carries TRBV9 and TRBJ1-1; TRBD1 is a possible D gene (5 bases). There are 13 residues in the CDR3. Germline loops: CDR1 SGDLS, CDR2 YYNGEE. The V end was cut by 4 bases, the J end by 3 bases, with 10 bases between. The CDR3 coding sequence is TGTGCCAGCAGCACCCAGGGTGACACTGAAGCTTTCTTT. Protein: CASSTQGDTEAFF. Looking up the rest from reference TRBV9 and TRBJ1-1 gives the full variable domain: DSGVTQTPKHLITATGQRVTLRCSPRSGDLSVYWYQQSLDQGLQFLIQYYNGEERAKGNILERFSAQQFPDLHSELNLSSLELGDSALYFCASSTQGDTEAFFGQGTRLTVV.

The chain couples TRBV4-2 to TRBJ1-4; a possible D gene is TRBD1 (6 bases). V was shortened by 3 bases and J by 4 bases, with 9 bases between the two germline ends. Germline V CDR1 and CDR2: LGHNA, YNFKEQ. The CDR3 spans 14 residues. In DNA form, the CDR3 reads TGTGCCAGCAGCCAGGCAGGGGTTAATGAAAAACTGTTTTTT. Amino acids: CASSQAGVNEKLFF.

The J gene is TRBJ2-1, the V gene TRBV5-1, with D maybe TRBD2 (5 bases). The V end was cut by 0 bases, the J end by 2 bases, with 12 bases between. The CDR3 has 16 residues. Germline lookup yields CDR1 SGHRS and CDR2 YFSETQ. This CDR3 reads CASSLAGEGPYNEQFF. For the CDR3, the DNA is TGCGCCAGCAGCTTGGCCGGGGAAGGCCCCTACAATGAGCAGTTCTTC.

The V call is TRBV21-1, the J call TRBJ2-5; TRBD1, the table's D call, lacks a check against the DNA. The J call is doubtful: the DNA matches TRBJ2-7 better. TRBV21-1 is labeled a pseudogene. The CDR3 length is 14 residues. This CDR3 reads CASVSTGTSCEQYF. The CDR3 DNA sequence: TGTGCCAGCGTCTCGACAGGGACCAGCTGCGAGCAGTACTTC.

The chain uses TRBV7-2 and TRBJ2-1; 8 positions match TRBD2. CDR1 and CDR2 (germline): SGHTA, FQGNSA. This CDR3 has 14 amino acids. J lost 6 bases, V lost 8 bases, and 9 bases had no gene match. The CDR3 DNA is TGTGCCAGCGCGGAGAACGGGGGGGTCAATGAGCAGTTCTTC. Protein product: CASAENGGVNEQFF. Filled out from reference TRBV7-2 and TRBJ2-1, the complete variable domain reads GAGVSQSPSNKVTEKGKDVELRCDPISGHTALYWYRQSLGQGLEFLIYFQGNSAPDKSGLPSDRFSAERTGGSVSTLTIQRTQQEDSAVYLCASAENGGVNEQFFGPGTRLTVL.

V usage is TRBV5-6 and J usage is TRBJ2-7, with D possibly being TRBD1 (6 bases). The CDR3 has 14 amino acids. The germline gives CDR1 SGHDT, CDR2 YYEEEE. V lost 4 bases, J lost 8 bases, and 19 bases lay in between. The DNA of the CDR3 is TGTGCCAGCAGCCCCTCAGTCAGGGGCACCCAGCAGTACTTC. It codes for CASSPSVRGTQQYF.

The chain couples TRBV27 to TRBJ2-5; 11 nucleotides line up with TRBD2. This CDR3 is built from 18 residues. Per the germline V gene, CDR1 is MNHEY and CDR2 is SMNVEV (reference sequence). V lost 0 bases and J lost 5; bases outside the gene matches: 11. The CDR3: CASSLSGLADLAGETQYF. DNA for the CDR3: TGTGCCAGCAGTTTATCGGGACTAGCGGACCTAGCCGGGGAGACCCAGTACTTC.

The chain joins TRBV7-2 to TRBJ1-2; weak D call: TRBD1 (5 bases). The CDR3 is 15 residues long. Trimming cost V 5 bases and J 4 bases, with 17 bases left between them. Germline loops: CDR1 SGHTA, CDR2 FQGNSA. The CDR3 sequence: CASSPWGRESYGYTF. CDR3 DNA: TGTGCCAGCAGCCCTTGGGGGAGGGAATCCTATGGCTACACCTTC. The full variable domain, with the rest looked up from reference TRBV7-2 and TRBJ1-2, is GAGVSQSPSNKVTEKGKDVELRCDPISGHTALYWYRQSLGQGLEFLIYFQGNSAPDKSGLPSDRFSAERTGGSVSTLTIQRTQQEDSAVYLCASSPWGRESYGYTFGSGTRLTVV.

The chain employs TRBV5-1 and TRBJ2-1; 8 bases match TRBD1. The length of the CDR3 is 14 residues. Trimming took 6 bases from V and 5 from J; bases not matched to a gene: 7. CDR1 and CDR2 from the germline V gene are SGHRS and YFSETQ. CDR3 in DNA: TGCGCCAGCAAGGACAGGGCCCTCGACAATGAGCAGTTCTTC. Protein sequence: CASKDRALDNEQFF. Full variable domain (remainder filled in from reference TRBV5-1 and TRBJ2-1): KAGVTQTPRYLIKTRGQQVTLSCSPISGHRSVSWYQQTPGQGLQFLFEYFSETQRNKGNFPGRFSGRQFSNSRSEMNVSTLELGDSALYLCASKDRALDNEQFFGPGTRLTVL.

V gene TRBV5-1 combines with J gene TRBJ1-2; D remains unclear. Trimming pared 2 bases from V and 8 bases from J, leaving 16 bases between. The CDR3 length is 14 residues. Germline V lookup: CDR1 SGHRS, CDR2 YFSETQ. This CDR3 is CASSLTPTVTGYTF. Written as DNA, the CDR3 is TGCGCCAGCAGCTTAACCCCTACAGTAACCGGCTACACCTTC.

The chain joins TRBV29-1 to TRBJ1-2; 8 nucleotides agree with TRBD1. CDR1 is SQVTM, CDR2 ANQGSEA, per germline. The length of the CDR3 is 13 residues. J was trimmed by 2 bases and V by 7 bases; bases with no gene match: 6. The CDR3 nucleotides are TGCAGCGGGTGGGACAGGTACAACTATGGCTACACCTTC. The encoded protein is CSGWDRYNYGYTF.

This clone was detected only once. The J gene is TRBJ2-2, the V gene TRBV5-1, with TRBD1 identical over 7 bases. The CDR3 spans 14 residues. In germline, CDR1 is SGHRS, CDR2 YFSETQ. Trimming cost V 4 bases and J 8 bases; bases outside gene matches: 8. The CDR3: CASSPDREQGELFF. For the CDR3, the DNA is TGCGCCAGCAGCCCAGACAGGGAACAAGGGGAGCTGTTTTTT.

The rearrangement uses TRBV4-2 and TRBJ2-4, with 7 nucleotides matching TRBD2. Germline CDR1 LGHNA, CDR2 YNFKEQ. This CDR3 is 16 amino acids long. V was pared by 0 bases and J by 1 base, with 3 bases of the junction left unmatched. The chain's CDR3 is CASSQEGGVAKNIQYF. Written as DNA, the CDR3 is TGTGCCAGCAGCCAAGAGGGGGGGGTGGCCAAAAACATTCAGTACTTC.

The chain has TRBV28 and TRBJ2-5; 7 bases match TRBD1. J was trimmed by 7 bases and V by 2 bases; bases with no gene match: 13. Germline CDR1 MDHEN, CDR2 SYDVKM. The CDR3 runs 16 residues. CDR3: CASSLPDRSIEGTQYF. The CDR3 DNA is TGTGCCAGCAGTTTACCGGACAGGTCCATCGAGGGGACCCAGTACTTC.

The gene calls are TRBV12-3 or TRBV12-4 and TRBJ2-7, with D unclear. This CDR3 is 13 amino acids long. V dropped 2 bases and J dropped 5 bases, with 10 bases sitting between them. The CDR3 sequence is CASSLSVSNEQYF. The DNA of the CDR3 is TGTGCCAGCAGTTTAAGTGTTAGCAACGAGCAGTACTTC.

The DNA of the CDR3 is TGTGCCAGCAGTCAACAGGGGCTTGGAGAAAAACTGTTTTTT. Its translation is CASSQQGLGEKLFF. This chain uses TRBV28 with TRBJ1-4, with 7 bases fitting TRBD1. Germline lookup yields CDR1 MDHEN and CDR2 SYDVKM. The V and J ends lost 5 bases and 8 bases, in that order; junction bases with no gene match: 8. There are 14 residues in the CDR3.

This clone showed up many times. The gene calls are TRBV6-5 and TRBJ2-1; 13 positions match TRBD2. Trimming at V came to 10 bases and at J to 7 bases, leaving 4 bases not matched to a gene. Germline lookup yields CDR1 MNHEY and CDR2 SVGAGI. There are 13 residues in the CDR3. CDR3 residues: CATQLAGGNEQFF. As DNA, the CDR3 is TGTGCCACCCAACTAGCGGGGGGGAATGAGCAGTTCTTC.

This sequence joins TRBV19 and TRBJ1-2, with D perhaps TRBD1 (6 bases). Germline loops: CDR1 LNHDA, CDR2 SQIVND (reference sequence). The CDR3 spans 13 residues. The V and J ends lost 5 bases and 6 bases respectively, with 13 bases between them. CDR3 residues: CASSFGTYDGYTF. Here the CDR3 DNA reads TGTGCCAGTAGTTTCGGGACATACGATGGCTACACCTTC.

The chain's CDR3 is CASRPQGLGSLTDTQYF. The CDR3 DNA reads TGTGCCAGCCGCCCGCAGGGACTAGGGAGCTTGACAGATACGCAGTATTTT. The rearrangement uses TRBV7-2 and TRBJ2-3; TRBD2 matches at 8 bases. After removal of 8 bases from V and 3 bases from J, the junction contained 16 bases not matched to a gene. This CDR3 contains 17 residues. In germline, CDR1 is SGHTA, CDR2 FQGNSA.

The CDR3 coding sequence is TGTGCCATCAGTGCGGGGGGGGGAAATACGCAGTATTTT. It yields the protein CAISAGGGNTQYF. The J gene is TRBJ2-3, the V gene TRBV10-3, with TRBD2 matching 8 bases. With 4 bases clipped from V and 7 bases from J, the junction kept 4 bases outside the gene matches. This CDR3 has 13 amino acids. Germline lookup yields CDR1 ENHRY and CDR2 SYGVKD.

The chain has TRBV3-1 (or the pseudogene TRBV3-2) and TRBJ1-3; D gene ambiguous. Between the trimmed V and J ends, which lost 1 base and 1 base, there was a span of 11 bases. This CDR3 has 16 amino acids. Germline CDR1 reads LGHDT; CDR2 reads YNNKEL (reference sequence). The CDR3 reads CASSQGSLASGNTIYF. CDR3 nucleotides: TGTGCCAGCAGCCAAGGGTCGTTGGCTTCTGGAAACACCATATATTTT.

In its sample, this clone was seen a few times. The CDR3 reads CASSLRGGPQETQYF. The DNA for the CDR3 is TGTGCCAGCAGCCTACGGGGGGGGCCCCAAGAGACCCAGTACTTC. The genes are TRBV7-8 and TRBJ2-5; 8 bases are a match to TRBD2. The V gene's germline CDR1 is SGHVS and CDR2 FQNEAQ. V was pared by 5 bases and J by 1 base, with 6 bases of the junction left unmatched. The CDR3 sequence is 15 residues long.

The chain employs TRBV30 and TRBJ1-5; a weak D match, TRBD1 (5 bases). The CDR3 consists of 13 residues. Germline V gene lookup returns CDR1 GTSNPN and CDR2 SVGIG (reference sequence). The V end lost 0 bases, the J end lost 7 bases, and 10 bases lay between the germline ends. Here the CDR3 reads CAWSVRGNQPQHF. In DNA form, the CDR3 reads TGTGCCTGGAGTGTAAGGGGAAACCAGCCCCAGCATTTT.